This T cell receptor beta chain was recorded in a study of OX40 agonist ivuxolimab in advanced cancers. General study results and limits: Expanded clones were, on average, more numerous in CD8+ T cells than in CD4+.

Points on this clone: What it recognizes is unknown.

Only in-frame clones appear in the TCRdb table, and some are missing; sequencing was by immunoSEQ multiplex PCR. The sample records over 35,000 clones, 85% to 90% being singletons. Patients with autoimmune history or systemic immunosuppression were excluded. Germline CDR1 reads MDHEN; CDR2 reads SYDVKM. The CDR3 spans 14 residues. Deletions cut 3 bases from V and 2 bases from J, with 11 bases between. The receptor's source is an adult with an advanced solid tumor such as melanoma, head and neck, liver or kidney cancer. Sequencing used CD4+ or CD8+ T cells sorted from blood, obtained in a trial of the OX40 agonist ivuxolimab. The chain has TRBV28 and TRBJ2-7; D unclear. The CDR3 region has the DNA TGTGCCAGCAGTTTTGGTACACCGGCCTACGAGCAGTACTTC. Encoded protein: CASSFGTPAYEQYF. The whole variable domain, filled in from reference TRBV28 and TRBJ2-7, reads DVKVTQSSRYLVKRTGEKVFLECVQDMDHENMFWYRQDPGLGLRLIYFSYDVKMKEKGDIPEGYSVSREKKERFSLILESASTNQTSMYLCASSFGTPAYEQYFGPGTRLTVT.